A single sample is the source of the 29 T cell receptor beta chains below, sequenced in a study of vaccination effects on CD4 cells after COVID-19. With the ViraFEST assay, the study expanded antigen-specific CD4+ T cells using viral peptide pools, then sequenced them. Culturing for around ten days preceded CD4+ T cell isolation. The person's infection with SARS-CoV-2, confirmed by PCR, took place between March and December 2020. These receptors have no known antigen. The data were produced by immunoSEQ multiplex PCR, yet TCRdb's version contains in-frame clones alone and is incomplete. The top ten clones hold over 15% of a sample with about 33,000 clones, approximately 78% of them seen once. The sequences come from CD4+ T cells from PBMCs cultured with HCoV-NL63 spike peptides, collected before COVID-19 vaccination. Receptors originate from a human donor who had a prior SARS-CoV-2 infection.

This chain links TRBV9 with TRBJ1-5, with D hard to call. Germline V CDR1 and CDR2: SGDLS, YYNGEE. V was clipped by 4 bases and J by 0 bases, with 14 bases between them. The CDR3 sequence is 16 residues long. CDR3 in DNA: TGTGCCAGCAGCCTAAGGTCCGGGTATAGCAATCAGCCCCAGCATTTT. Amino acids: CASSLRSGYSNQPQHF.

The rearrangement joins TRBV19 to TRBJ2-5; D remains unclear. CDR1 and CDR2 (germline): LNHDA, SQIVND (reference sequence). The CDR3 has 17 amino acids. Trimming took 4 bases from V and 2 from J, leaving 20 bases between them. DNA for the CDR3: TGTGCCAGTAGTAAGCGAAGGCCCCAGGACGAGCAAGAGACCCAGTACTTC. It yields the protein CASSKRRPQDEQETQYF.

V and J are TRBV7-9 and TRBJ2-1; TRBD2 agrees at 7 bases. The CDR3 runs to 14 residues. Germline CDR1 SEHNR, CDR2 FQNEAQ (reference sequence). V lost 0 bases to trimming and J lost 4 bases; unmatched junction nucleotides: 0. The CDR3 nucleotides are TGTGCCAGCAGCTTAGCTAGCGGGTACAATGAGCAGTTCTTC. Translation: CASSLASGYNEQFF.

This clone was detected a few times. This CDR3 is CASSDPQEIQYF. CDR3 bases: TGTGCCAGCAGTGACCCCCAGGAAATTCAGTACTTC. The V gene is TRBV6-2 or TRBV6-3, the J gene TRBJ2-4, with D uncertain. CDR3 length: 12 amino acids. Trimming stripped 5 bases from V and 10 bases from J, with 12 bases between. Per germline, CDR1 MNHEY and CDR2 SVGEGT.

V gene TRBV2 combines with J gene TRBJ2-7; D might be TRBD1 (6 bases). This CDR3 contains 13 residues. Germline V gene lookup returns CDR1 SNHLY and CDR2 FYNNEI. V lost 6 bases and J lost 2, with 11 bases in between. CDR3 loop: CASRTGFTYEQYF. In DNA, the CDR3 is TGTGCCAGCAGAACAGGGTTCACCTACGAGCAGTACTTC.

V and J are TRBV19 and TRBJ2-2; D is perhaps TRBD2 (5 bases). Between the trimmed V and J ends, which lost 10 bases and 6 bases, there was a span of 21 bases. CDR3 length equals 15 residues. Germline V CDR1 and CDR2: LNHDA, SQIVND (reference sequence). The CDR3 reads CATKFIGPRAGELFF. In DNA, the CDR3 is TGTGCCACCAAGTTTATAGGTCCGAGGGCCGGGGAGCTGTTTTTT.

V gene TRBV30 combines with J gene TRBJ2-2, with D perhaps matching TRBD1 (8 bases). The CDR3 has 15 amino acids. V shed 0 bases and J shed 6 bases, with 14 bases lying between them. The germline gives CDR1 GTSNPN, CDR2 SVGIG (reference sequence). CDR3 region: CAWSVQGGAAGELFF. CDR3 coding DNA: TGTGCCTGGAGTGTACAGGGGGGGGCCGCCGGGGAGCTGTTTTTT.

This clone occurred a few times. The chain has TRBV7-2 and TRBJ2-4; TRBD2 aligns across 9 bases. V trimming: 4 bases; J trimming: 6 bases; junction bases outside the gene matches: 4. CDR1 and CDR2 (germline): SGHTA, FQGNSA. This CDR3 contains 14 residues. CDR3 DNA sequence: TGTGCCAGCAGCTCGACTAGCGGTGGAAACATTCAGTACTTC. Translating gives CASSSTSGGNIQYF.

CDR3 region: CASSPRDRGTDEQFF. Written as DNA, the CDR3 is TGTGCCAGCAGTCCCCGGGACAGGGGTACAGATGAGCAGTTCTTC. The chain combines TRBV2 with TRBJ2-1, with 10 bases fitting TRBD1. CDR1 is SNHLY, CDR2 FYNNEI, per germline. After removal of 5 bases from V and 8 bases from J, the junction contained 9 bases not matched to a gene. The CDR3 runs to 15 residues.

The chain combines TRBV11-3 with TRBJ1-1; D is unclear. V was clipped by 7 bases and J by 1 base, with 10 bases between them. The CDR3 length is 13 residues. Germline V gene data show CDR1 as SGHNT and CDR2 as YENEEA. DNA of the CDR3: TGTGCCAGCAAACAGTTAGGGAACACTGAAGCTTTCTTT. Residues: CASKQLGNTEAFF.

The CDR3 reads CASSPPSAVYTEAFF. The CDR3, as DNA: TGTGCCAGCTCACCACCGTCGGCAGTGTACACTGAAGCTTTCTTT. The chain has TRBV18 and TRBJ1-1, with D unclear. The CDR3 totals 15 residues. The ends were cut back, 0 bases at V and 3 bases at J, with 11 bases in the middle. CDR1 KGHSH and CDR2 LQKENI come from the germline V gene.

This chain links TRBV10-3 with TRBJ2-1; D could derive from TRBD1 or TRBD2 (6 bases each). V shed 10 bases and J shed 7 bases, with 20 bases lying between them. This CDR3 is 14 amino acids long. Germline V CDR1 and CDR2: ENHRY, SYGVKD. The CDR3 DNA is TGTGCCACAGGGGTACAAAGGGGGAGGAATGAGCAGTTCTTC. It codes for CATGVQRGRNEQFF.

This clone showed up just once. The V gene is TRBV6-5, the J gene TRBJ2-2, with D possibly being TRBD2 (7 bases). Per germline, CDR1 MNHEY and CDR2 SVGAGI. CDR3 length equals 15 residues. Trimming cost V 10 bases and J 1 base, with 16 bases left between them. The CDR3 DNA is TGTGCCAAAAGAATAGGGGGGGTGAACACCGGGGAGCTGTTTTTT. Protein product: CAKRIGGVNTGELFF.

CDR3 bases: TGTGCCAGCAGCCAGGGACAGGGGAGGAATGAAAAACTGTTTTTT. Translation gives CASSQGQGRNEKLFF. The chain has TRBV5-4 and TRBJ1-4; 10 bases are a match to TRBD1. The germline V gene has CDR1 SGHNT and CDR2 YYREEE (reference sequence). V lost 4 bases, J lost 5 bases, and 5 bases stayed unmatched. The CDR3 is 15 amino acids. The full variable domain, with the rest looked up from reference TRBV5-4 and TRBJ1-4, is ETGVTQSPTHLIKTRGQQVTLRCSSQSGHNTVSWYQQALGQGPQFIFQYYREEENGRGNFPPRFSGLQFPNYSSELNVNALELDDSALYLCASSQGQGRNEKLFFGSGTQLSVL.

The chain couples TRBV6-5 to TRBJ2-3; TRBD2 agrees at 11 bases. Germline V gene sequence: CDR1 MNHEY, CDR2 SVGAGI. The CDR3 has 16 amino acids. V shed 2 bases, J shed 8 bases, and the junction held 9 bases outside the gene matches. The CDR3 DNA follows: TGTGCCAGCAGTTACAGTGTCCTAGCGGGGGGCCTTACGCAGTATTTT. Its translation: CASSYSVLAGGLTQYF.

The chain carries TRBV6-5 and TRBJ1-2, with 9 bases that match TRBD1. Trimming took 7 bases from V and 2 from J; bases not matched to a gene: 5. The germline V gene encodes CDR1 MNHEY and CDR2 SVGAGI. The CDR3 has 14 residues. The CDR3: CASTRGQGNYGYTF. DNA of the CDR3: TGTGCCAGCACCCGAGGACAGGGGAACTATGGCTACACCTTC.

The CDR3 region is CAGTGSSGNTIYF. The CDR3 DNA sequence: TGTGCCGGAACGGGCAGCTCTGGAAACACCATATATTTT. The chain has TRBV30 and TRBJ1-3; D ambiguous. This CDR3 contains 13 residues. Germline V lookup: CDR1 GTSNPN, CDR2 SVGIG (reference sequence). Trimming took 8 bases from V and 0 from J, leaving 11 bases between them.

The chain recombines TRBV15 with TRBJ1-5; no firm D call. Trimming shortened V by 5 bases and J by 2 bases, and 13 bases separated the two germline ends. This CDR3 is built from 15 residues. Germline loops: CDR1 LNHNV, CDR2 YYDKDF (reference sequence). The CDR3: CATSREFRGNQPQHF. CDR3 nucleotide sequence: TGTGCCACCAGCCGGGAATTTAGGGGCAATCAGCCCCAGCATTTT.

This clone came up once. The chain is built from TRBV14 and TRBJ2-7, with TRBD2 matching over 9 bases. This CDR3 is built from 17 residues. From germline, CDR1 is SGHDN and CDR2 FVKESK. Trimming removed 3 bases from V and 3 bases from J; junction bases left unmatched: 12. CDR3 sequence: CASSHRATSGFDYEQYF. CDR3 bases: TGTGCCAGCAGCCACAGGGCAACTAGCGGGTTCGACTACGAGCAGTACTTC.

This chain connects TRBV18 to TRBJ1-2; D ambiguous. Looked up from germline, CDR1 is KGHSH and CDR2 is LQKENI. Between the trimmed V and J ends, which lost 3 bases and 5 bases, there was a span of 16 bases. This CDR3 has 15 amino acids. For the CDR3, the DNA is TGTGCCAGCTCACCTAGGTCAGCGGCAACTTATGGCTACACCTTC. As protein: CASSPRSAATYGYTF.

The rearrangement links TRBV2 to TRBJ2-5; D is perhaps TRBD1 (6 bases). The germline V gene encodes CDR1 SNHLY and CDR2 FYNNEI. This CDR3 has 16 amino acids. V was shortened by 5 bases and J by 5 bases, with 21 bases between the two germline ends. The CDR3 here is CASSTSWDNIRETQYF. The CDR3, as DNA: TGTGCCAGCAGTACCTCCTGGGACAACATAAGGGAGACCCAGTACTTC.

The rearrangement joins TRBV5-8 to TRBJ1-1; D gene ambiguous. CDR1 and CDR2 (germline): SGHTS, YDEGEE. This CDR3 is 13 amino acids long. The ends were cut back, 0 bases at V and 12 bases at J, with 15 bases in the middle. The chain's CDR3 is CASSLVRLAGSFF. The CDR3 DNA reads as TGTGCCAGCAGCTTGGTTAGGCTGGCCGGGTCTTTCTTT.

For the CDR3, the DNA is TGTGCTAGTGGCGCCTACTTAGCGGGAGAGGTAAAGTTCAAGCAGTTCTTC. Its protein is CASGAYLAGEVKFKQFF. The V gene is TRBV12-5, the J gene TRBJ2-1; 9 bases are a match to TRBD2. Trimming cost V 6 bases and J 11 bases; bases outside gene matches: 20. CDR1 and CDR2 (germline): LGHNT, FRNRAP. This CDR3 is built from 17 residues. Full variable domain (outside the CDR3, taken from reference TRBV12-5 and TRBJ2-1): DARVTQTPRHKVTEMGQEVTMRCQPILGHNTVFWYRQTMMQGLELLAYFRNRAPLDDSGMPKDRFSAEMPDATLATLKIQPSEPRDSAVYFCASGAYLAGEVKFKQFFGPGTRLTVL.

CDR3 loop: CASSRPGDQAFF. DNA for the CDR3: TGTGCCAGCAGCCGCCCGGGGGATCAAGCTTTCTTT. The rearrangement uses TRBV27 and TRBJ1-1, with D perhaps matching TRBD1 (5 bases). The CDR3 loop spans 12 amino acids. Trimming pared 6 bases from V and 9 bases from J, leaving 14 bases between. Germline CDR1 reads MNHEY; CDR2 reads SMNVEV (reference sequence).

The CDR3 here is CASRGTVNNNEQFF. The CDR3 nucleotides read TGTGCCAGTAGGGGGACAGTAAATAACAATGAGCAGTTCTTC. The chain carries TRBV19 and TRBJ2-1; 7 bases line up with TRBD1. V shed 6 bases, J shed 5 bases, and the junction held 7 bases outside the gene matches. CDR3 length: 14 amino acids. Germline lookup yields CDR1 LNHDA and CDR2 SQIVND (reference sequence).

The chain has TRBV5-1 and TRBJ2-5; D gene ambiguous. The V and J ends lost 0 bases and 2 bases respectively, with 8 bases between them. The CDR3 length is 14 residues. Germline values: CDR1 SGHRS, CDR2 YFSETQ. This CDR3 reads CASSLELPQETQYF. The CDR3 bases are TGCGCCAGCAGCTTGGAACTACCACAAGAGACCCAGTACTTC.

This chain joins TRBV6-2 or TRBV6-3 and TRBJ2-1; D remains unclear. V lost 6 bases and J 0 bases, leaving 12 bases between the germline ends. The germline CDR1 and CDR2 sequences are MNHEY and SVGEGT. The CDR3 loop spans 15 amino acids. CDR3 protein: CASSQRAISYNEQFF. For the CDR3, the DNA is TGTGCCAGCAGCCAACGAGCGATCTCCTACAATGAGCAGTTCTTC.

The rearrangement links TRBV5-6 to TRBJ2-7; 11 nucleotides match TRBD2. Germline lookup yields CDR1 SGHDT and CDR2 YYEEEE. CDR3 length: 16 amino acids. The junction had 5 bases not matched to a gene; V was cut back by 1 base and J by 2 bases. CDR3 sequence reads: CASSLYLAGGPYEQYF. The CDR3 region has the DNA TGTGCCAGCAGCTTGTACCTAGCGGGAGGACCCTACGAGCAGTACTTC.

The chain joins TRBV2 to TRBJ1-6; no firm D call. CDR1 is SNHLY and CDR2 is FYNNEI in the germline V gene. The CDR3 has 15 amino acids. The V end lost 2 bases, the J end lost 0 bases, and 5 bases lay between the germline ends. The CDR3 region has the DNA TGTGCCAGCAGTGAATTAAGCTCCTATAATTCACCCCTCCACTTT. It translates to CASSELSSYNSPLHF. Based on the CDR3 plus reference TRBV2 and TRBJ1-6, the full variable domain is EPEVTQTPSHQVTQMGQEVILRCVPISNHLYFYWYRQILGQKVEFLVSFYNNEISEKSEIFDDQFSVERPDGSNFTLKIRSTKLEDSAMYFCASSELSSYNSPLHFGNGTRLTVT.